This is a list of T cell receptor beta chains from one sample in a study of early stage breast cancer tumors. Generated by immunoSEQ multiplex PCR, the TCRdb table keeps only in-frame clones and is missing some. The profile shows 45,000 to 60,000 clones, around 90% of them singletons. Sequences were obtained from blood. These receptors all come from a person aged 65 to 85 with breast cancer. CDR3s include the opening cysteine and the closing phenylalanine or tryptophan. Fields, in order: D gene, J gene, V gene, clone size, CDR3 DNA, CDR3 protein. A D gene is named only where the DNA matches it firmly. For some rows the clone size is stated as once, few or many, or as a class when expanded; others skip it.

D gene: TRBD2
J gene: TRBJ2-7
V gene: TRBV6-6
clone size: .
CDR3 DNA: TGTGCCAGCGGGACTAGGGTGTACGAGCAGTACTTC
CDR3 protein: CASGTRVYEQYF

D gene: .
J gene: TRBJ2-3
V gene: TRBV9
clone size: .
CDR3 DNA: TGTGCCAGCAGCGTAGAAGGGGCCGGTGTAGATACGCAGTATTTT
CDR3 protein: CASSVEGAGVDTQYF

D gene: .
J gene: TRBJ2-5
V gene: TRBV5-6
clone size: .
CDR3 DNA: TGTGCCAGCAGCTTGTTATTCAGTCAAGAGACCCAGTACTTC
CDR3 protein: CASSLLFSQETQYF

D gene: .
J gene: TRBJ2-3
V gene: TRBV9
clone size: .
CDR3 DNA: TGTGCCAGCAGCGTAGTCGGGGATACGCAGTATTTT
CDR3 protein: CASSVVGDTQYF

D gene: TRBD1
J gene: TRBJ1-6
V gene: TRBV9
clone size: once
CDR3 DNA: TGTGCCAGCAGCGTGGGACAGGGAGTCTCACCCCTCCACTTT
CDR3 protein: CASSVGQGVSPLHF

D gene: TRBD1
J gene: TRBJ1-4
V gene: TRBV5-6
clone size: .
CDR3 DNA: TGTGCCAGCAGCTTGTCAGGGGGGACTAATGAAAAACTGTTTTTT
CDR3 protein: CASSLSGGTNEKLFF

D gene: TRBD1
J gene: TRBJ1-6
V gene: TRBV7-8
clone size: .
CDR3 DNA: TGTGCCAGCAGCAGAAGGACAGGGGCGAATTCACCCCTCCACTTT
CDR3 protein: CASSRRTGANSPLHF

D gene: .
J gene: TRBJ1-5
V gene: TRBV6-5
clone size: .
CDR3 DNA: TGTGCCAGCAGGGCCATTCAGCCCCAGCATTTT
CDR3 protein: CASRAIQPQHF

D gene: .
J gene: TRBJ1-6
V gene: TRBV28
clone size: .
CDR3 DNA: TGTGCCAGCAAGCCGTTCTCCTATAATTCACCCCTCCACTTT
CDR3 protein: CASKPFSYNSPLHF

D gene: TRBD2
J gene: TRBJ2-5
V gene: TRBV7-7
clone size: .
CDR3 DNA: TGTGCCAGCAGCTTAGGGTCGGGGGGACAAGAGACCCAGTACTTC
CDR3 protein: CASSLGSGGQETQYF

D gene: .
J gene: TRBJ2-2
V gene: TRBV19
clone size: .
CDR3 DNA: TGTGCCAGTAGTATTCAGGGTACCGGGGAGCTGTTTTTT
CDR3 protein: CASSIQGTGELFF

D gene: TRBD2
J gene: TRBJ2-5
V gene: TRBV11-2
clone size: .
CDR3 DNA: TGTGCCAGCAGTCTAGCGGGGGGGCATTCTAAGACCCAGTACTTC
CDR3 protein: CASSLAGGHSKTQYF

D gene: .
J gene: TRBJ1-1
V gene: TRBV28
clone size: .
CDR3 DNA: TGTGCCAGCAGTTTCTTCGGCGGGTCTGAAGCTTTCTTT
CDR3 protein: CASSFFGGSEAFF

D gene: .
J gene: TRBJ2-2
V gene: TRBV5-6
clone size: .
CDR3 DNA: TGTGCCAGCAGCTTTTGGGCGGGGAACACCGGGGAGCTGTTTTTT
CDR3 protein: CASSFWAGNTGELFF

D gene: .
J gene: TRBJ1-3
V gene: TRBV7-2
clone size: once
CDR3 DNA: TGTGCCAGCAGCACCCAGGGATCCGGAAACACCATATATTTT
CDR3 protein: CASSTQGSGNTIYF

D gene: .
J gene: TRBJ2-5
V gene: TRBV4-1
clone size: .
CDR3 DNA: TGCGCCAGCAGCCTGCCTACTAGATCGGGCGGAGAGACCCAGTACTTC
CDR3 protein: CASSLPTRSGGETQYF

D gene: .
J gene: TRBJ2-5
V gene: TRBV12-5
clone size: once
CDR3 DNA: TGTGCTAGTGGTTTGGGGGAGGTGTACCAAGAGACCCAGTACTTC
CDR3 protein: CASGLGEVYQETQYF

D gene: .
J gene: TRBJ1-1
V gene: TRBV30
clone size: .
CDR3 DNA: TGTGCCTTCCGACATACCGGACGGCGGAGGCCTGAAGCTTTCTTT
CDR3 protein: CAFRHTGRRRPEAFF

D gene: .
J gene: TRBJ2-1
V gene: TRBV30
clone size: .
CDR3 DNA: TGTGCCTGGCAAAGGGGGGGGGCCCACAATGAGCAGTTCTTC
CDR3 protein: CAWQRGGAHNEQFF

D gene: TRBD2
J gene: TRBJ2-3
V gene: TRBV5-1
clone size: once
CDR3 DNA: TGCGCCAGCAGCCCAAGACTAGCGGGGGGCACAGATACGCAGTATTTT
CDR3 protein: CASSPRLAGGTDTQYF

D gene: .
J gene: TRBJ1-6
V gene: TRBV9
clone size: .
CDR3 DNA: TGTGCCAGCAGCGTAGGGGGGCCCCCCCATTCACCCCTCCACTTT
CDR3 protein: CASSVGGPPHSPLHF

D gene: TRBD2
J gene: TRBJ2-5
V gene: TRBV9
clone size: .
CDR3 DNA: TGTGCCAGCAGCGTAGAGGCTAGCGGGGGAAAAGAGACCCAGTACTTC
CDR3 protein: CASSVEASGGKETQYF

D gene: .
J gene: TRBJ2-1
V gene: TRBV30
clone size: .
CDR3 DNA: TGTGCCTGGAGTGAGAAAGCTTATGAGCAGTTCTTC
CDR3 protein: CAWSEKAYEQFF

D gene: TRBD1
J gene: TRBJ2-7
V gene: TRBV19
clone size: .
CDR3 DNA: TGTGCCAGTAGTAGACCGGGACAGGGTACTTCATACGAGCAGTACTTC
CDR3 protein: CASSRPGQGTSYEQYF